The next 15 T cell receptor beta chains were all read from a single sample in a study of blood T cell repertoires in COVID-19. Using immunoSEQ multiplex PCR, the repertoire was profiled, and TCRdb retains in-frame clones only, with some absent. The table records 150,000 or so clones, around 76% of them present only once. Sequenced: peripheral blood. These receptors were collected from a woman in her 70s with acute or convalescent COVID-19.

The genes are TRBV5-6 and TRBJ1-2, with 11 bases that match TRBD1. The germline V gene has CDR1 SGHDT and CDR2 YYEEEE. The trim removed 4 bases at V and 5 bases at J, leaving 10 bases unmatched. The CDR3 totals 16 residues. CDR3 amino acids: CASSPTGQGDGYGYTF. The CDR3, as DNA: TGTGCCAGCAGCCCGACGGGACAGGGGGATGGATATGGCTACACCTTC.

J is TRBJ2-3 and V is TRBV5-1, with D tentatively TRBD2 (6 bases). CDR1 SGHRS and CDR2 YFSETQ come from the germline V gene. The CDR3 covers 14 residues. V lost 4 bases, J lost 6 bases, and 15 bases lay in between. The CDR3 here is CASSTGTGTDTQYF. CDR3 nucleotide sequence: TGCGCCAGCAGCACCGGGACTGGGACGGATACGCAGTATTTT.

The V gene is TRBV5-6, the J gene TRBJ2-7; TRBD1 is a possible D gene (6 bases). The germline CDR1 and CDR2 sequences are SGHDT and YYEEEE. This CDR3 has 13 amino acids. Trimming took off 4 bases at V and 4 bases at J, with 12 bases between the two ends. CDR3 loop: CASSAIDRYEQYF. The CDR3 DNA reads as TGTGCCAGCAGCGCCATAGACAGGTACGAGCAGTACTTC.

The rearrangement uses TRBV5-4 and TRBJ1-2; TRBD1 aligns across 8 bases. Germline assignment: CDR1 SGHNT and CDR2 YYREEE (reference sequence). Trimming cost V 0 bases and J 8 bases; bases outside gene matches: 6. CDR3 length equals 14 residues. The CDR3 DNA is TGTGCCAGCAGCTTGGGAGGACAGGGTCGGGGCTACACCTTC. This codes for CASSLGGQGRGYTF.

CDR3 DNA sequence: TGTGCCAGTCTAGACAGTTCTATCAATGAAAAACTGTTTTTT. Residues: CASLDSSINEKLFF. The rearrangement uses TRBV28 and TRBJ1-4; D may be TRBD1 (5 bases). CDR3 length: 14 residues. Germline V gene data show CDR1 as MDHEN and CDR2 as SYDVKM. V gave up 9 bases and J gave up 5 bases, with 16 bases separating them.

The rearrangement uses TRBV10-1 and TRBJ2-1; 7 bases are a match to TRBD2. Per germline, CDR1 WNHNN and CDR2 SYGVQD (reference sequence). V lost 3 bases to trimming and J lost 2 bases; unmatched junction nucleotides: 4. The CDR3 extends over 15 amino acids. The DNA of the CDR3 is TGCGCCAGCAGTGAAGGCGGGAGTCCCTACAATGAGCAGTTCTTC. Translated: CASSEGGSPYNEQFF.

CDR3 sequence: CASSQGPLTGGFSYEQYF. The CDR3 DNA reads TGTGCCAGCAGCCAAGGGCCACTTACAGGGGGCTTCTCCTACGAGCAGTACTTC. The chain recombines TRBV14 with TRBJ2-7; TRBD1 agrees at 9 bases. Germline lookup yields CDR1 SGHDN and CDR2 FVKESK. V was pared by 1 base and J by 0 bases, with 10 bases of the junction left unmatched. The CDR3 sequence is 18 residues long.

This clone was picked up one time. V gene TRBV11-1 combines with J gene TRBJ1-1; D call uncertain. V was trimmed by 5 bases and J by 0 bases, leaving 16 bases between them. The CDR3 sequence is 16 residues long. Germline-derived CDR1 and CDR2 are SGHAT and FQDESV (reference sequence). CDR3 DNA: TGTGCCAGCAGCCCCCCCCGCCCAGCGATGAACACTGAAGCTTTCTTT. Protein product: CASSPPRPAMNTEAFF.

The V gene is TRBV6-5, the J gene TRBJ1-5; TRBD1 might be the D (5 bases). Germline CDR1 reads MNHEY; CDR2 reads SVGAGI. This CDR3 region has 15 residues. The germline V and J ends were trimmed by 2 bases and 5 bases, with 13 bases remaining between them. The DNA for the CDR3 is TGTGCCAGCAGTTACCTCGGACAATGGGATCAGCCCCAGCATTTT. Protein product: CASSYLGQWDQPQHF.

V usage is TRBV6-6 and J usage is TRBJ2-1; 9 bases fit TRBD2. The CDR3 sequence is 15 residues long. Unmatched junction bases numbered 14, after V lost 8 bases and J lost 9 bases. CDR1 MNHNY and CDR2 SVGAGI come from the germline V gene (reference sequence). CDR3 DNA sequence: TGTGCCAGCCGTCTGGGTAGCGGGGGAGTTGGTGAGCAGTTCTTC. Amino acids: CASRLGSGGVGEQFF.

The chain employs TRBV5-6 and TRBJ2-3; maybe TRBD2 (6 bases). The germline V gene encodes CDR1 SGHDT and CDR2 YYEEEE. V lost 4 bases and J 0 bases, leaving 24 bases between the germline ends. The CDR3 runs 19 residues. CDR3 DNA: TGTGCCAGCAGCCAAATCCGGTCTAGCGCCCGCCTGAGCACAGATACGCAGTATTTT. It encodes CASSQIRSSARLSTDTQYF.

The gene calls are TRBV6-2 or TRBV6-3 and TRBJ2-1; the match to TRBD2 covers 9 bases. V lost 6 bases to trimming and J lost 2 bases; unmatched junction nucleotides: 5. In germline, CDR1 is MNHEY, CDR2 SVGEGT. This CDR3 is built from 15 residues. The CDR3 nucleotides are TGTGCCAGCAGCGTAGCGGGAGACCCCTACAATGAGCAGTTCTTC. This translates into CASSVAGDPYNEQFF.

The chain is built from TRBV4-2 and TRBJ1-3, with D possibly TRBD1 on 5 matching bases. In germline, CDR1 is LGHNA, CDR2 YNFKEQ. Trimming took off 0 bases at V and 6 bases at J, with 12 bases between the two ends. The CDR3 loop spans 15 amino acids. The CDR3 reads CASSQEAKGQNTIYF. CDR3 in DNA: TGTGCCAGCAGCCAAGAAGCTAAAGGACAAAACACCATATATTTT.

V usage is TRBV6-6 and J usage is TRBJ1-5; no clear D gene. Per germline, CDR1 MNHNY and CDR2 SVGAGI (reference sequence). The CDR3 covers 14 residues. Trimming shortened V by 5 bases and J by 0 bases, and 8 bases separated the two germline ends. The CDR3 is CASSGRDSNQPQHF. The CDR3 DNA reads TGTGCCAGCAGTGGACGGGATAGCAATCAGCCCCAGCATTTT.

The chain combines TRBV19 with TRBJ2-1; 9 nucleotides align to TRBD2. The CDR3 contains 19 residues. J gave up 0 bases and V 5 bases, and 14 bases lay outside the gene matches. CDR1 and CDR2 from the germline V gene are LNHDA and SQIVND (reference sequence). The CDR3 spells CASSVAGGKTLSSYNEQFF. In DNA, the CDR3 is TGTGCCAGTAGTGTCGCGGGGGGGAAGACTCTGAGCTCCTACAATGAGCAGTTCTTC.